Listed below are T cell receptor beta chains from one sample, sequenced in a study of T cell clonotyping in hematopoietic cell transplantation. Assay used: immunoSEQ multiplex PCR; TCRdb lists only in-frame clones, some missing. The top ten clones hold more than 15% of a sample with fewer than 15,000 clones, roughly 83% of them seen once. The source material was peripheral blood mononuclear cells, sampled before stem cell transplant. The source of these receptors is a man in his sixties with acute myeloid leukemia. Some clones in this sample may be carry-over from other donors' samples. The CDR3 runs from the conserved cysteine through the conserved F or W. Fields, in order: J gene, V gene, clone size, CDR3 protein. Clone size is shown for a subset of rows, as once, few, many or a class of expanded clone.

j_gene: TRBJ2-5
v_gene: TRBV7-8
abundance: NA
CDR3aa: CASSRTPSGGLQETQYF

j_gene: TRBJ2-1
v_gene: TRBV9
abundance: NA
CDR3aa: CASSPSGIPRGNEQFF

j_gene: TRBJ2-7
v_gene: TRBV29-1
abundance: NA
CDR3aa: CSVEGDRGPHEQYF

j_gene: TRBJ2-7
v_gene: TRBV29-1
abundance: NA
CDR3aa: CSVGTSGRYEQYF

j_gene: TRBJ1-2
v_gene: TRBV7-6
abundance: NA
CDR3aa: CASSLEDSVGYGYTF

j_gene: TRBJ1-5
v_gene: TRBV4-2
abundance: NA
CDR3aa: CASSQGQDQPQHF

j_gene: TRBJ1-1
v_gene: TRBV5-8
abundance: NA
CDR3aa: CASIPDGGRTEAFF

j_gene: TRBJ2-1
v_gene: TRBV10-3
abundance: NA
CDR3aa: CASTWDRVSYNEQFF

j_gene: TRBJ1-2
v_gene: TRBV5-1
abundance: NA
CDR3aa: CASSLGDANYGYTF

j_gene: TRBJ1-4
v_gene: TRBV30
abundance: NA
CDR3aa: CAWSVKGAKSDGLFF

j_gene: TRBJ2-1
v_gene: TRBV9
abundance: NA
CDR3aa: CASNEGSLPNNEQFF

j_gene: TRBJ1-6
v_gene: TRBV7-2
abundance: NA
CDR3aa: CASSSPRGQGNSPLHF

j_gene: TRBJ1-4
v_gene: TRBV6-5
abundance: NA
CDR3aa: CASSYVRGEKLFF

j_gene: TRBJ2-5
v_gene: TRBV19
abundance: once
CDR3aa: CASSRKDRGYQETQYF

j_gene: TRBJ2-1
v_gene: TRBV6-1
abundance: NA
CDR3aa: CASSEETSGGVVPFF

j_gene: TRBJ1-1
v_gene: TRBV29-1
abundance: NA
CDR3aa: CSVTTGGGTEAFF